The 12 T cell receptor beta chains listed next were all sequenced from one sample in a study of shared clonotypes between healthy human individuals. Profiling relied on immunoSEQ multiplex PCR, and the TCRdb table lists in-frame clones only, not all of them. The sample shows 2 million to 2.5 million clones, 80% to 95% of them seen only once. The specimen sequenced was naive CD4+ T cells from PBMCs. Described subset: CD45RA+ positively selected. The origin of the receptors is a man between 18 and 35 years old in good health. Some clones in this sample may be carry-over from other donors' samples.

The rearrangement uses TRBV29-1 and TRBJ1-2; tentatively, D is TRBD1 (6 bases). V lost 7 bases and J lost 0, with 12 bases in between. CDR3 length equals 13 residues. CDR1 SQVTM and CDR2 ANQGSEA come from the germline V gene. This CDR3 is CSARTDPNYGYTF. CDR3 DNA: TGCAGCGCGAGGACAGACCCTAACTATGGCTACACCTTC.

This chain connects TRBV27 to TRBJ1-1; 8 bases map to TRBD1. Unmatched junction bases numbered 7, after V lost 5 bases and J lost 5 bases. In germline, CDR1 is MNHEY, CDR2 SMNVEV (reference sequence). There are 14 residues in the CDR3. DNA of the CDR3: TGTGCCAGCAGTGTCAGGGGGCCGGTGACTGAAGCTTTCTTT. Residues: CASSVRGPVTEAFF.

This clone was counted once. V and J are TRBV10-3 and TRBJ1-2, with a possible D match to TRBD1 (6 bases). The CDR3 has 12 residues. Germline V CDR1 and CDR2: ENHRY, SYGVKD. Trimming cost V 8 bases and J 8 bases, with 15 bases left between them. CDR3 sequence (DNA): TGTGCCATCGCAGGACAGCGACCCGGCTACACCTTC. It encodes CAIAGQRPGYTF.

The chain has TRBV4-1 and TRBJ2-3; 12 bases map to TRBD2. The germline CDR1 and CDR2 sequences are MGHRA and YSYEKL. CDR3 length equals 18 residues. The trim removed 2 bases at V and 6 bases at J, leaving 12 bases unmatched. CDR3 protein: CASSQRVLASGRADTQYF. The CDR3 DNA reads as TGCGCCAGCAGCCAACGAGTATTGGCTAGCGGGAGGGCGGATACGCAGTATTTT.

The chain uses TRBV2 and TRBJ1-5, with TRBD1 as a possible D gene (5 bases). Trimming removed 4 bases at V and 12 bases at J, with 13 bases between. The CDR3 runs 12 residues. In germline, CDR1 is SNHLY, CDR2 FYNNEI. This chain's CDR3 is CASSGSSRDQHF. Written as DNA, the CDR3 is TGTGCCAGCAGTGGCTCCTCCAGGGACCAGCATTTT.

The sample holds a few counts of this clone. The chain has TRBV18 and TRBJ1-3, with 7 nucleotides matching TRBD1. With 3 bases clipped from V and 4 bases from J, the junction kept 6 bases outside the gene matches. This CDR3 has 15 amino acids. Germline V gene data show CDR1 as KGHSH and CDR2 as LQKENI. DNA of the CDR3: TGTGCCAGCTCACCCTACCGGGACAGCGGAAACACCATATATTTT. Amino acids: CASSPYRDSGNTIYF.

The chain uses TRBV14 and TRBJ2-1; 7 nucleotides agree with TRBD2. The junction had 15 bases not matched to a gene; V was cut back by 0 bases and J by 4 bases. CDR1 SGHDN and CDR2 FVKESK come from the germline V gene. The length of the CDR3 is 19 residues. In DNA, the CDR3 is TGTGCCAGCAGCCAAGATCAAATTTGGGCTAGCGGCCATTACAATGAGCAGTTCTTC. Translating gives CASSQDQIWASGHYNEQFF. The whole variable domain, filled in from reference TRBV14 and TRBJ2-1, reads EAGVTQFPSHSVIEKGQTVTLRCDPISGHDNLYWYRRVMGKEIKFLLHFVKESKQDESGMPNNRFLAERTGGTYSTLKVQPAELEDSGVYFCASSQDQIWASGHYNEQFFGPGTRLTVL.

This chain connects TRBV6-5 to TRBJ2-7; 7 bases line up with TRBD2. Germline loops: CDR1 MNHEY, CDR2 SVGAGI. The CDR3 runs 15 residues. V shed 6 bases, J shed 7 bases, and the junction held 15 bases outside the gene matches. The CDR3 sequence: CASSPPRTRVREQYF. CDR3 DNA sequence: TGTGCCAGCAGCCCGCCCCGGACTAGGGTACGGGAGCAGTACTTC.

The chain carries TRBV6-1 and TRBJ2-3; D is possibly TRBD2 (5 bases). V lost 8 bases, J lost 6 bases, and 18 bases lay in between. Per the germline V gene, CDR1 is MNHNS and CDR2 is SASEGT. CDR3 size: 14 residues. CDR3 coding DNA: TGTGCCAGCCTCACGGCGGGCCCCCGGGATACGCAGTATTTT. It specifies CASLTAGPRDTQYF.

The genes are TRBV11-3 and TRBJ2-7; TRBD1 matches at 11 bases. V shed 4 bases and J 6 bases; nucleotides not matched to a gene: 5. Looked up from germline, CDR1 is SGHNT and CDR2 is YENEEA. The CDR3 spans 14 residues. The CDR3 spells CASSSGTGGVEQYF. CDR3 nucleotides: TGTGCCAGCAGCTCCGGGACAGGGGGAGTCGAGCAGTACTTC.

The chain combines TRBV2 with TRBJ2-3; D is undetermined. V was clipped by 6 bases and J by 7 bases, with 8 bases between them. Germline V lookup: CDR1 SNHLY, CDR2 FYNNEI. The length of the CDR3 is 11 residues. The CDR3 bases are TGTGCCAGCAGCGAGACGAATACGCAGTATTTT. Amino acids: CASSETNTQYF. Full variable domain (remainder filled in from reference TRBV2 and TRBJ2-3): EPEVTQTPSHQVTQMGQEVILRCVPISNHLYFYWYRQILGQKVEFLVSFYNNEISEKSEIFDDQFSVERPDGSNFTLKIRSTKLEDSAMYFCASSETNTQYFGPGTRLTVL.

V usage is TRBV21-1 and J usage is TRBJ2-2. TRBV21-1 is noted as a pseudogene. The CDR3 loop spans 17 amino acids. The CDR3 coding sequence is TGTGCCAGCACCACCGAGCGAGACATCAGTAGGGCCGGGGAGCTGTTTTTT. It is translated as CASTTERDISRAGELFF.